The rows below give T cell receptor beta chains drawn from one sample of a study of OX40 agonist ivuxolimab in advanced cancers. The method was immunoSEQ multiplex PCR; TCRdb's version includes in-frame clones alone and lacks a portion of them. The sample lists about 60,000 clones; roughly four fifths were seen once. This material consisted of CD4+ or CD8+ T cells sorted from blood, taken in a trial of the OX40 agonist ivuxolimab. These TCRs come from an adult with an advanced solid tumor such as melanoma, head and neck, liver or kidney cancer. CDR3s include the opening cysteine and the closing phenylalanine or tryptophan. Each record gives: CDR3 DNA, CDR3 protein, clone size, J gene, D gene, CDR3 length, V gene. D genes are given only for firm matches. Size tells how often a clone was seen (once, few, many) or the class of an expanded clone, and some rows leave it out.

CDR3nt: TGTGCCAGCAGACTAGGGCAGGGATACTACGAGCAGTACTTC
CDR3aa: CASRLGQGYYEQYF
abundance: NA
j_gene: TRBJ2-7
d_gene: NA
len: 14
v_gene: TRBV27

CDR3nt: TGTGCCAGCAGTCGCACAGGGTACGAGCAGTACTTC
CDR3aa: CASSRTGYEQYF
abundance: once
j_gene: TRBJ2-7
d_gene: NA
len: 12
v_gene: TRBV5-3

CDR3nt: TGTGCCTGGAGTCTGGGGGTGGAGGTAGGGACCCAGTACTTC
CDR3aa: CAWSLGVEVGTQYF
abundance: once
j_gene: TRBJ2-5
d_gene: NA
len: 14
v_gene: TRBV30

CDR3nt: TGTGCCAGCAGCGATCGGGGTATCTTACCCCTCCACTTT
CDR3aa: CASSDRGILPLHF
abundance: once
j_gene: TRBJ1-6
d_gene: NA
len: 13
v_gene: TRBV9

CDR3nt: TGTGCCAGCTCACCTATTAGGGGAACAGATACGCAGTATTTT
CDR3aa: CASSPIRGTDTQYF
abundance: NA
j_gene: TRBJ2-3
d_gene: NA
len: 14
v_gene: TRBV18

CDR3nt: TGTGCCAGCAGCTTAGAAGGGGATCAGCCCCAGCATTTT
CDR3aa: CASSLEGDQPQHF
abundance: few
j_gene: TRBJ1-5
d_gene: NA
len: 13
v_gene: TRBV7-2

CDR3nt: TGCGCCAGCAGCATGCGAGGGGAGTATGGCTACACCTTC
CDR3aa: CASSMRGEYGYTF
abundance: NA
j_gene: TRBJ1-2
d_gene: NA
len: 13
v_gene: TRBV5-1

CDR3nt: TGTGCCAGCAGCTTGGGTCAGGGGTCAGGACCCCAGCATTTT
CDR3aa: CASSLGQGSGPQHF
abundance: NA
j_gene: TRBJ1-5
d_gene: NA
len: 14
v_gene: TRBV5-6

CDR3nt: TGTGCCAGCAGCCCTGGACAGGGAGGGGCCGGGGAGCTGTTTTTT
CDR3aa: CASSPGQGGAGELFF
abundance: NA
j_gene: TRBJ2-2
d_gene: NA
len: 15
v_gene: TRBV9

CDR3nt: TGCGCCAGCAGCTTGGGGTCCGTACAGTCTTCCGGCTACACCTTC
CDR3aa: CASSLGSVQSSGYTF
abundance: NA
j_gene: TRBJ1-2
d_gene: NA
len: 15
v_gene: TRBV5-1

CDR3nt: TGTGCCAGCAGTTACTCAGGGGCACGCTACGAGCAGTACTTC
CDR3aa: CASSYSGARYEQYF
abundance: NA
j_gene: TRBJ2-7
d_gene: NA
len: 14
v_gene: TRBV6-6

CDR3nt: TGCGCCAGCAGCACGACAGCCTACACTGAAGCTTTCTTT
CDR3aa: CASSTTAYTEAFF
abundance: NA
j_gene: TRBJ1-1
d_gene: NA
len: 13
v_gene: TRBV5-1

CDR3nt: TGTGCCAGCAGCTCAACGAGAAACCAAGAGACCCAGTACTTC
CDR3aa: CASSSTRNQETQYF
abundance: NA
j_gene: TRBJ2-5
d_gene: NA
len: 14
v_gene: TRBV7-9

CDR3nt: TGTGCCAGCAGCTTAGATCTGGGAACCACTGAAGCTTTCTTT
CDR3aa: CASSLDLGTTEAFF
abundance: NA
j_gene: TRBJ1-1
d_gene: NA
len: 14
v_gene: TRBV7-8

CDR3nt: TGCGCCAGCAGCAAGACGACGTCCTTGAACACTGAAGCTTTCTTT
CDR3aa: CASSKTTSLNTEAFF
abundance: few
j_gene: TRBJ1-1
d_gene: NA
len: 15
v_gene: TRBV5-1

CDR3nt: TGTGCCAGTACCAAGACAGGGCATGGCTACACCTTC
CDR3aa: CASTKTGHGYTF
abundance: NA
j_gene: TRBJ1-2
d_gene: TRBD1
len: 12
v_gene: TRBV19

CDR3nt: TGTGCCAGCAGCCCCCGTTGGAATTCACCCCTCCACTTT
CDR3aa: CASSPRWNSPLHF
abundance: NA
j_gene: TRBJ1-6
d_gene: NA
len: 13
v_gene: TRBV7-3

CDR3nt: TGTGCCAGCAGCCGGGACAGGGGTTACAATGAGCAGTTCTTC
CDR3aa: CASSRDRGYNEQFF
abundance: NA
j_gene: TRBJ2-1
d_gene: TRBD1
len: 14
v_gene: TRBV7-9

CDR3nt: TGTGCTAGTGGTTCCGAGATTTCACCCCTCCACTTT
CDR3aa: CASGSEISPLHF
abundance: NA
j_gene: TRBJ1-6
d_gene: NA
len: 12
v_gene: TRBV12-5

CDR3nt: TGCAGCGTGTTGACAGTGAACACTGAAGCTTTCTTT
CDR3aa: CSVLTVNTEAFF
abundance: NA
j_gene: TRBJ1-1
d_gene: NA
len: 12
v_gene: TRBV29-1

CDR3nt: TGTGCCAGCAGCCAAGAGTTGAGTGGCGGAGGCACAGATACGCAGTATTTT
CDR3aa: CASSQELSGGGTDTQYF
abundance: NA
j_gene: TRBJ2-3
d_gene: NA
len: 17
v_gene: TRBV4-2

CDR3nt: TGCGCCAGCAGCCAGGATTCCGGGACAGGGGGGACTAAGAAGAAGAACACTGAAGCTTTCTTT
CDR3aa: CASSQDSGTGGTKKKNTEAFF
abundance: NA
j_gene: TRBJ1-1
d_gene: TRBD1
len: 21
v_gene: TRBV4-1

CDR3nt: TGCGCCAGCAGCTTGACAGGGGGTCAAGAGACCCAGTACTTC
CDR3aa: CASSLTGGQETQYF
abundance: NA
j_gene: TRBJ2-5
d_gene: TRBD1
len: 14
v_gene: TRBV5-1

CDR3nt: TGTGCCACCAGCAGATCGGGCAGGAGTGGAAACACCATATATTTT
CDR3aa: CATSRSGRSGNTIYF
abundance: NA
j_gene: TRBJ1-3
d_gene: NA
len: 15
v_gene: TRBV15

CDR3nt: TGTGCCAGCAGTTACCGGCAGGGCAATTCACCCCTCCACTTT
CDR3aa: CASSYRQGNSPLHF
abundance: few
j_gene: TRBJ1-6
d_gene: NA
len: 14
v_gene: TRBV6-6

CDR3nt: TGTGCCAGCAGTAAATTAACAGGGGTCGGCGAAGCTTTCTTT
CDR3aa: CASSKLTGVGEAFF
abundance: NA
j_gene: TRBJ1-1
d_gene: TRBD1
len: 14
v_gene: TRBV6-5